This T cell receptor (beta chain) comes out of a study of T cell responses to AZD1222 COVID-19 vaccine. The protocol was immunoSEQ multiplex PCR, while the TCRdb copy is restricted to in-frame clones and leaves out a portion. The sample lists some 130,000 clones, 92% occurring once. A single count supports this clone. Other DNA sequences of this sample code for an identical CDR3. Germline CDR1 is MDHEN and CDR2 is SYDVKM. This CDR3 is 13 amino acids long. The J segment lost 5 bases and the V segment lost 3 bases, leaving 3 bases of the junction unmatched. This rearrangement joins TRBV28 to TRBJ1-2, with 7 bases identical to TRBD1. This TCR derives from an adult who received the AZD1222 COVID-19 vaccine. This material consisted of peripheral blood, taken 28 days after the second AZD1222 dose. CDR3 in DNA: TGTGCCAGCAGTTTGGGCAGGGGGTATGGCTACACCTTC. Its translation: CASSLGRGYGYTF.